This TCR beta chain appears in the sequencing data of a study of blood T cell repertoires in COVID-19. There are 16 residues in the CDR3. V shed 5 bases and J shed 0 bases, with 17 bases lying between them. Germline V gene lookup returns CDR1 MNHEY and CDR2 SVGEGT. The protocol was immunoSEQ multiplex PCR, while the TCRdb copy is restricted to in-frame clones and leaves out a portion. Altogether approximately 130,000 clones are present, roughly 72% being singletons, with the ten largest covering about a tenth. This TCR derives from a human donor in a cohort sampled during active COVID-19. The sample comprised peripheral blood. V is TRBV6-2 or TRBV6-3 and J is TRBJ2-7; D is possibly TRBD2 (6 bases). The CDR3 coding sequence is TGTGCCAGCAGTACCCCGTCGGGGCGGGACTCCTACGAGCAGTACTTC. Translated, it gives CASSTPSGRDSYEQYF.